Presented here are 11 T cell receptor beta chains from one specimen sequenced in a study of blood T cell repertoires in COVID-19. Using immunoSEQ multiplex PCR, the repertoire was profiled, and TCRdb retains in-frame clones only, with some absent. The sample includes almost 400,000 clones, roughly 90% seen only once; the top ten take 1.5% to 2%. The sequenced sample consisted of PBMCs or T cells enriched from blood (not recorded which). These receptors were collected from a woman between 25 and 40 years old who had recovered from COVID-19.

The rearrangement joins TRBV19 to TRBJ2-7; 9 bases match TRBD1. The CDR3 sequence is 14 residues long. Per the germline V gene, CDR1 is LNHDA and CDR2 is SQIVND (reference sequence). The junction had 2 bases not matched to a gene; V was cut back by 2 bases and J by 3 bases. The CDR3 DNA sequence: TGTGCCAGTAGTATATCGGACAGGGGCTACGAGCAGTACTTC. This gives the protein CASSISDRGYEQYF.

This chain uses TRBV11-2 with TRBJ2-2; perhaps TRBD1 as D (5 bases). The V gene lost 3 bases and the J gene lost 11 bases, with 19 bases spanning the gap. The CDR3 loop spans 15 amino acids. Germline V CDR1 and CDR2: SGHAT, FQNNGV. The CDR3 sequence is CASSLRQGFPVELFF. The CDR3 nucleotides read TGTGCCAGCAGCTTGAGGCAGGGCTTCCCGGTCGAGCTGTTTTTT.

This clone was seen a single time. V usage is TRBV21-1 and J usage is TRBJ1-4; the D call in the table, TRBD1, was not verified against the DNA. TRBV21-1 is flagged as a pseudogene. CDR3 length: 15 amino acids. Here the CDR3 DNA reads TGTGCCAGCAGCAAAGGAACAGGGGCAAATGAAAAACTGTTTTTT. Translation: CASSKGTGANEKLFF.

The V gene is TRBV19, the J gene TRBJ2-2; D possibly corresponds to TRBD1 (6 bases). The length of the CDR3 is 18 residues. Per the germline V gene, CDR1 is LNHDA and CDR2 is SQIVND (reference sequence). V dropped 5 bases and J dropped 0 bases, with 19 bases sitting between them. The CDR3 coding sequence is TGTGCCAGTAGTCTCCACCTCGGACAGATCTCGAACACCGGGGAGCTGTTTTTT. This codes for CASSLHLGQISNTGELFF.

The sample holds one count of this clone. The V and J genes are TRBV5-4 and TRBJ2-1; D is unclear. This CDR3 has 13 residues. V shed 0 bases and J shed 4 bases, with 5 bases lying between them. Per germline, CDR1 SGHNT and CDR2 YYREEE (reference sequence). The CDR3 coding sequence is TGTGCCAGCAGCTTGGTCCAGTACAATGAGCAGTTCTTC. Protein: CASSLVQYNEQFF.

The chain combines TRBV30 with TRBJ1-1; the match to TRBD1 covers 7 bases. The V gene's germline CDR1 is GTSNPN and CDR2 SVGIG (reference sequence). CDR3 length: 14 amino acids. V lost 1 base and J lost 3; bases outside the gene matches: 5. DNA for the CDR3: TGTGCCTGGAGTGCCAATCAGGGGGACACTGAAGCTTTCTTT. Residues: CAWSANQGDTEAFF.

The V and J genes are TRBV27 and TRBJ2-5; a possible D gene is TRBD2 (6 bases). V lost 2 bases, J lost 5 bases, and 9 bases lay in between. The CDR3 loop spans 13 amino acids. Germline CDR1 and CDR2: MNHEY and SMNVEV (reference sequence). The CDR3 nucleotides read TGTGCCAGCAGTTTAAGGGGACTGGAGACCCAGTACTTC. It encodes CASSLRGLETQYF.

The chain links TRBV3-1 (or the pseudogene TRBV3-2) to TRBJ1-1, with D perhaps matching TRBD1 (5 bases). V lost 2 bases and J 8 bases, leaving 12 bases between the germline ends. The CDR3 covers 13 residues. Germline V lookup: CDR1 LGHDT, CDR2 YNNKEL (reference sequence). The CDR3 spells CASSQIQGAEAFF. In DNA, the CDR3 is TGTGCCAGCAGCCAAATCCAGGGTGCGGAAGCTTTCTTT.

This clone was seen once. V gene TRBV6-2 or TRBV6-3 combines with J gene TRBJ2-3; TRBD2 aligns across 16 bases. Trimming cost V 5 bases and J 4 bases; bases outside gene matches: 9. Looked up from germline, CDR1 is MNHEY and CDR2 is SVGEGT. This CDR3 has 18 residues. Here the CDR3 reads CASSRPGLAGGQADTQYF. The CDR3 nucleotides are TGTGCCAGCAGTCGGCCGGGACTAGCGGGGGGGCAGGCAGATACGCAGTATTTT.

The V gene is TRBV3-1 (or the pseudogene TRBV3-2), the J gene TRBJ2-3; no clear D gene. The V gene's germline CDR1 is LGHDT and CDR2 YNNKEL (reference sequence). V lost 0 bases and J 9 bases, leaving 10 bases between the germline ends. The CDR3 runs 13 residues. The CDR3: CASSQELSRTQYF. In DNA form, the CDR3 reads TGTGCCAGCAGCCAAGAACTTTCTAGGACGCAGTATTTT.

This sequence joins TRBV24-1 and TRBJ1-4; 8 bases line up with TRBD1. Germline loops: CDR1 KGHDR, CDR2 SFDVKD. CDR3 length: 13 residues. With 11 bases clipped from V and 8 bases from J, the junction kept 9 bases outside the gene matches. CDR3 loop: CARTGRMEEKLFF. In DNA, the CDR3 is TGTGCCAGGACAGGGAGGATGGAGGAAAAACTGTTTTTT.